The clone carrying this T cell receptor (beta chain) was observed a few times. The entry originates in a study of blood T cells in healthy people across ages. Sample-barcoded 5' priming and a J-beta primer mix drove a second PCR of roughly 6 to 12 cycles. Every cDNA molecule bore a tag from a template-switch adaptor containing 12 random nucleotides. Via MiXCR, TCRdb re-called the 5' RACE reads, giving one row per CDR3 protein. Altogether roughly 1,500,000 distinct CDR3 sequences are present, about 31% being singletons, with the ten largest covering 10% to 12%. The V and J ends lost 6 bases and 8 bases respectively, with 19 bases between them. Germline V gene lookup returns CDR1 MNHEY and CDR2 SVGEGT. This CDR3 is built from 14 residues.

The sequence derives from a woman in her thirties in good health. The V gene is TRBV6-2 or TRBV6-3, the J gene TRBJ1-2; D may be TRBD1 (6 bases). The material sequenced was blood. CDR3 residues: CASRLNRAREGYTF. For the CDR3, the DNA is TGTGCCAGCAGACTTAACAGGGCCCGGGAGGGCTACACCTTC.